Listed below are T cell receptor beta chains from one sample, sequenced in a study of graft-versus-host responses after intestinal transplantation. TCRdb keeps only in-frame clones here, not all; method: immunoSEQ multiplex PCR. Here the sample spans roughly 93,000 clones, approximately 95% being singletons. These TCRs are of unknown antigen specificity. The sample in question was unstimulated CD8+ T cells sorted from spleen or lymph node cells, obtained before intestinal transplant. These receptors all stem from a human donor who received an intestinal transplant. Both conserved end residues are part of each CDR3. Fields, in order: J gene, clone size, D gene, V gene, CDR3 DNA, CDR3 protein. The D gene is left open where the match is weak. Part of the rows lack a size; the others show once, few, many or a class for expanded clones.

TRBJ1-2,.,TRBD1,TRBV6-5,TGTGCCAGCAGTACAGGGGCTAACTATGGCTACACCTTC,CASSTGANYGYTF
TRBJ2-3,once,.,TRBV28,TGTGCCAGCAGTTTAGCTTCTAGTGCGTCGACAGATACGCAGTATTTT,CASSLASSASTDTQYF
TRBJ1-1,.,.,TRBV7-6,TGTGCCAGCAGCTTAGCGCAAGGACTTGAAGCTTTCTTT,CASSLAQGLEAFF
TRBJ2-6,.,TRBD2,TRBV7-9,TGTGCCAGCAGCTGGGCGGGGGCTGGGGCCAACGTCCTGACTTTC,CASSWAGAGANVLTF
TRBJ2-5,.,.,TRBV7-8,TGTGCCAGCAGCTTAGCCGGGGGGCAGGGGGAGACCCAGTACTTC,CASSLAGGQGETQYF
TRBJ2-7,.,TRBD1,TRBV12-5,TGTGCTAGTGGGCTGACAGGGGGCTTCGACGAGCAGTACTTC,CASGLTGGFDEQYF
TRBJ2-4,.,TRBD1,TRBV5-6,TGTGCCAGCAGCTTGGTTGGAACAGGGGGTCAGGGCATTCAGTACTTC,CASSLVGTGGQGIQYF
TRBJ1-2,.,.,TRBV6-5,TGTGCCAGCAGTTACTCTAGCGGGTCCCACTATGGCTACACCTTC,CASSYSSGSHYGYTF
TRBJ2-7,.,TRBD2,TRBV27,TGTGCCAGCAGTTTAGCCCCGGGAGGAAAGGTCTACGAGCAGTACTTC,CASSLAPGGKVYEQYF
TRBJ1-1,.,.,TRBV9,TGTGCCAGCAGCGTAGCAGGGGAGTCTTCGGCTTTCTTT,CASSVAGESSAFF
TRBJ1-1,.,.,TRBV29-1,TGCAGCGTAGCTACAGACAGCACTGAAGCTTTCTTT,CSVATDSTEAFF
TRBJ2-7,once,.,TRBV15,TGTGCCACCAGCAGAGAACAGGGTTCTCCGTACGAGCAGTACTTC,CATSREQGSPYEQYF
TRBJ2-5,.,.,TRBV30,TGTGCCTGGACAGGGGAAGGAGAGACCCAGTACTTC,CAWTGEGETQYF
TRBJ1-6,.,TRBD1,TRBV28,TGTGCCAGCAGTTTGGGACAGGGGGGTTCACCCCTCCACTTT,CASSLGQGGSPLHF
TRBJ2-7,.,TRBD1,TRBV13,TGTGCCAGCAGCAAGGGACAGGGTTCCTACGAGCAGTACTTC,CASSKGQGSYEQYF
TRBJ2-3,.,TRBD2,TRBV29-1,TGCAGCGTGGGACTAGCGGGGGGCACAGATACGCAGTATTTT,CSVGLAGGTDTQYF
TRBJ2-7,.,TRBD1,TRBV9,TGTGCCAGCAGCCCAGGGGACAGTACCTACGAGCAGTACTTC,CASSPGDSTYEQYF